Sequencing of this TCR beta chain was carried out in a study of blood T cell repertoires in COVID-19. Looking at the study overall: COVID-19 samples, acute and convalescent, were from the United States, Italy and Spain. Sample material is recorded as cDNA or gDNA derived from T cells, B-cell-depleted T cells, or PBMCs.

This clone was recorded a few times. In the original workflow: Amplifying reference gene primers gave estimates of nucleated cell counts. Clones were read by immunoSEQ multiplex PCR, and TCRdb kept only the in-frame ones, dropping some. V, J and clone size are those of that table, while D and trimming were read from the DNA. The table shows about 230,000 clones, with less than 90% occurring only once. Per germline, CDR1 SGHRS and CDR2 YFSETQ. V shed 0 bases and J shed 5 bases, with 8 bases lying between them. The CDR3 loop spans 13 amino acids. The genes are TRBV5-1 and TRBJ2-5; D might be TRBD1 (5 bases). The sequenced material came from peripheral blood. The sequence derives from a woman in her sixties or seventies with active or convalescent COVID-19. For the CDR3, the DNA is TGCGCCAGCAGCTTGGGGGGCATGGAGACCCAGTACTTC. Protein sequence: CASSLGGMETQYF.